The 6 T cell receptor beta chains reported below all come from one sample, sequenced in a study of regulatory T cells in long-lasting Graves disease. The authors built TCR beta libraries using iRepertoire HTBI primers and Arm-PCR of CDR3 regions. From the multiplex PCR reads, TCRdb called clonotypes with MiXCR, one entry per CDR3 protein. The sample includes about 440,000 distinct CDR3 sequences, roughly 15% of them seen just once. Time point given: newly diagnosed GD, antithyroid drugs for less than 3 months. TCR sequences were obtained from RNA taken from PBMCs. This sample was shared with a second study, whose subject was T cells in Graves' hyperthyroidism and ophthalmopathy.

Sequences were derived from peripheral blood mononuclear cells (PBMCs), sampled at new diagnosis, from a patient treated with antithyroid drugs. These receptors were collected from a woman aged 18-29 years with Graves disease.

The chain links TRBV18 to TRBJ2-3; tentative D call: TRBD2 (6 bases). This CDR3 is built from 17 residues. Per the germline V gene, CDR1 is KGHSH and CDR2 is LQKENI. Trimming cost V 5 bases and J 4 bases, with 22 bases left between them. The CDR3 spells CASSAKGGGFRADTQYF. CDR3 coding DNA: TGTGCCAGCTCAGCCAAGGGCGGAGGGTTCCGAGCAGATACGCAGTATTTT.

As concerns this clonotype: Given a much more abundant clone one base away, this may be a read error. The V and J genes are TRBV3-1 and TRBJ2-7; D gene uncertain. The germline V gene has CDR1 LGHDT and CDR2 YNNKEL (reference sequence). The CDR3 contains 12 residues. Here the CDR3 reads CASSQQSYEQCF. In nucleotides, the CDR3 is TGTGCCAGCAGCCAACAATCCTACGAGCAGTGCTTC.

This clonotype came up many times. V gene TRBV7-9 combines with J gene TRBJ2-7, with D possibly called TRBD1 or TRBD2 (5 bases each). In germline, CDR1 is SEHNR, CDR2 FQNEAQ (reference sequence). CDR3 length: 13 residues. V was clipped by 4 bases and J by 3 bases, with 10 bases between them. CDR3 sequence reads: CASSWDRGYEQYF. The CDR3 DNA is TGTGCCAGCAGCTGGGACCGAGGCTACGAGCAGTACTTC.

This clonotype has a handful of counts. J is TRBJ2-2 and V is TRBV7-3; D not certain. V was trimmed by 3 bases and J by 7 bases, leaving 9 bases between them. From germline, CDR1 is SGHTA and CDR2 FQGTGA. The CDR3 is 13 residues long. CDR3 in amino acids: CASSFFVDGELFF. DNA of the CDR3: TGTGCCAGCAGCTTCTTTGTGGACGGGGAGCTGTTTTTT. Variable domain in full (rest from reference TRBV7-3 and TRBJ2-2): GAGVSQTPSNKVTEKGKYVELRCDPISGHTALYWYRQSLGQGPEFLIYFQGTGAADDSGLPNDRFFAVRPEGSVSTLKIQRTERGDSAVYLCASSFFVDGELFFGEGSRLTVL.

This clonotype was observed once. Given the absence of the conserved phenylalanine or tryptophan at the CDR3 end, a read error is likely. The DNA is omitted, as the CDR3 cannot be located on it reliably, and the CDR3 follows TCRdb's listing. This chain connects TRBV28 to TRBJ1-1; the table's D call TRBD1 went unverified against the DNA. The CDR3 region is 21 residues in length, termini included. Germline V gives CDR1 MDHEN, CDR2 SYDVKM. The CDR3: CASSLNSQETQYFGPGTGAFL.

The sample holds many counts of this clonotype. CDR3 residues: CAISEFLRGAGEQYF. CDR3 bases: TGTGCCATCAGTGAGTTCCTCAGGGGTGCGGGCGAGCAGTACTTC. The V call is TRBV10-3, the J call TRBJ2-7; weak D call: TRBD1 (6 bases). Germline CDR1 reads ENHRY; CDR2 reads SYGVKD. There are 15 residues in the CDR3. Deletions cut 1 base from V and 6 bases from J, with 16 bases between.